This T cell receptor beta chain stems from a study of blood T cells in healthy people across ages. Whole-study findings and limits: Percentage of naive T cells showed a strong correlation with TCR beta diversity. What prevented conclusive comparison of naive and antigen-experienced cells was that PBMCs were unsorted.

A sample-barcoded 5' primer and a J-beta primer mix were used in a second PCR of about 7 to 12 cycles. TCRdb independently ran MiXCR on the 5' RACE reads; one entry per CDR3 protein. The data show about 640,000 distinct CDR3 sequences, roughly 58% seen once. CDR3 size: 15 residues. The germline V gene encodes CDR1 MNHEY and CDR2 SVGAGI. V dropped 4 bases and J dropped 5 bases, with 17 bases sitting between them. Note on this clonotype: Its antigen remains unidentified.

The TCR was taken from a man in his 60s in good health. The chain combines TRBV6-5 with TRBJ2-5, with D possibly matching TRBD2 (7 bases). Sequencing was carried out using blood. CDR3 region: CASSWGGGSRETQYF. CDR3 coding DNA: TGTGCCAGCAGTTGGGGCGGGGGCTCTCGGGAGACCCAGTACTTC.